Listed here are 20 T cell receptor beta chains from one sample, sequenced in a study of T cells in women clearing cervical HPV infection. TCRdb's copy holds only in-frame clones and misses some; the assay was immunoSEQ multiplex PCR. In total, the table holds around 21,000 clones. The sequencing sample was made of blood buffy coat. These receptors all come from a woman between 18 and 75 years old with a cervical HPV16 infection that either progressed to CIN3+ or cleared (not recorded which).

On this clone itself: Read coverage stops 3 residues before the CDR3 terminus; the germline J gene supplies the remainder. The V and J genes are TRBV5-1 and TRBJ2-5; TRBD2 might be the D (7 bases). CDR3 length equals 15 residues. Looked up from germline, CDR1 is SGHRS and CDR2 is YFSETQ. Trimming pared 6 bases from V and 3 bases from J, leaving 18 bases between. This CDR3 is CASTLLGGAEETQYF. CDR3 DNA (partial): TGCGCCAGCACCCTACTTGGGGGGGCGGAAGAGACC.

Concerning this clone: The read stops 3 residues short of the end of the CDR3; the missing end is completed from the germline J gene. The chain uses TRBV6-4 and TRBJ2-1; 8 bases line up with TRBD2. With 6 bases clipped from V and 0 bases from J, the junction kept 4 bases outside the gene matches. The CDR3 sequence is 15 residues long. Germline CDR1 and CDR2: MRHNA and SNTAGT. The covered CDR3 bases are TGTGCCAGCAGCGGGGGGGGAGGCTCCTACAATGAG. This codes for CASSGGGGSYNE. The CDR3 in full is CASSGGGGSYNEQFF.

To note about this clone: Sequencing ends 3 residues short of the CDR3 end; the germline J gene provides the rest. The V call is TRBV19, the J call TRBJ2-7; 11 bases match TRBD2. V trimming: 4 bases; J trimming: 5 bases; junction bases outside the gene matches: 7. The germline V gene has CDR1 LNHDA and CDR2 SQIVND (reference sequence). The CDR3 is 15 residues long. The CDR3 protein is CASSTLAGGSHEQYF. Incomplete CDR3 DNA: TGTGCCAGTAGTACCTTAGCGGGAGGGAGCCACGAG.

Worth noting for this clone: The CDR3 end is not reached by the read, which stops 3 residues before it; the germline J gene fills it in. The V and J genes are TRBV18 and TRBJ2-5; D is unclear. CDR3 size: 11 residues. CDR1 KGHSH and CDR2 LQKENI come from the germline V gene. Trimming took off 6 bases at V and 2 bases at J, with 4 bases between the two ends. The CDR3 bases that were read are TGTGCCAGCTCGCAGCAAGAGACC. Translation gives CASSQQET. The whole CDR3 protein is CASSQQETQYF. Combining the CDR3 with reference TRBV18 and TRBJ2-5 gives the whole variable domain NAGVMQNPRHLVRRRGQEARLRCSPMKGHSHVYWYRQLPEEGLKFMVYLQKENIIDESGMPKERFSAEFPKEGPSILRIQQVVRGDSAAYFCASSQQETQYFGPGTRLLVL.

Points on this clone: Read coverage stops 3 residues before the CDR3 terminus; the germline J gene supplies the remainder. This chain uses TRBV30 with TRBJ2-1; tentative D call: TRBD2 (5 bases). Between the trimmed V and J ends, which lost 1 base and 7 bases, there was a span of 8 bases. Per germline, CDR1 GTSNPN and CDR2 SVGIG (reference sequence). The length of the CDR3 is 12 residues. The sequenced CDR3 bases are TGTGCCTGGAGTGCGACGGGGAATGAG. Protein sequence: CAWSATGNE. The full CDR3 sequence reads CAWSATGNEQFF.

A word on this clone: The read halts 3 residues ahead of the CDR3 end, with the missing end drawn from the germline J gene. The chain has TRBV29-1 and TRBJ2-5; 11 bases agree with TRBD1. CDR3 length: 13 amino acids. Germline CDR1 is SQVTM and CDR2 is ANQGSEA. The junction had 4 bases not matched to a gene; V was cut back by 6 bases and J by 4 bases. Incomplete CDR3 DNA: TGCAGCGTATGGGACAGGGGGTCAGAGACC. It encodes CSVWDRGSET. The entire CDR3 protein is CSVWDRGSETQYF.

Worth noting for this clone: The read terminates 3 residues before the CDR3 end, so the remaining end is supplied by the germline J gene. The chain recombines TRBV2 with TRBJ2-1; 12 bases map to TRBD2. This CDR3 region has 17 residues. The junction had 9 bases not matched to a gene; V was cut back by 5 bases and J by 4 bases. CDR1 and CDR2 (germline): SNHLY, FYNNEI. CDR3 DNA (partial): TGTGCCAGCAGTTTCTCCGGACTAGCGGGAATTTACAATGAG. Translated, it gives CASSFSGLAGIYNE. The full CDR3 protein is CASSFSGLAGIYNEQFF.

The DNA read from the CDR3 is TGCGCCAGCAGTCAAAAGACAGGGATCACCGGTGGC. Amino acid sequence: CASSQKTGITGG. The whole CDR3 region reads CASSQKTGITGGYTF. The chain links TRBV23-1 to TRBJ1-2; 7 bases match TRBD1. The read comes to an end 3 residues before the CDR3 does, leaving the germline J gene to fill in the end. TRBV23-1 qualifies as an ORF whose function is uncertain. The CDR3 loop spans 15 amino acids. V was clipped by 2 bases and J by 7 bases; unmatched bases: 10.

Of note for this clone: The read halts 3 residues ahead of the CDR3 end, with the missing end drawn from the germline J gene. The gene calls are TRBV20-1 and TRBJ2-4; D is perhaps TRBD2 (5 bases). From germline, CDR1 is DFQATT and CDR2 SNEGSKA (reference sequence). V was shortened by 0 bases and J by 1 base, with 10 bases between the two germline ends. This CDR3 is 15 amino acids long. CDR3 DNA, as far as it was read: TGCAGTGCTAGAGACCCCCGGACTGCCAAAAACATT. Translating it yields CSARDPRTAKNI. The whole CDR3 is CSARDPRTAKNIQYF.

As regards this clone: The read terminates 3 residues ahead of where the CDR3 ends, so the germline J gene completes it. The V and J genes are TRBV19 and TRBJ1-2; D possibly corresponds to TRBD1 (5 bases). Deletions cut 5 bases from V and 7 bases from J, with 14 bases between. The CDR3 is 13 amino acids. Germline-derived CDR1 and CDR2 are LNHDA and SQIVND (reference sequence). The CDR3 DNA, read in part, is TGTGCCAGTAGTTTTGGAGGGGCTTCTGGC. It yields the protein CASSFGGASG. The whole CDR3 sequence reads CASSFGGASGYTF.

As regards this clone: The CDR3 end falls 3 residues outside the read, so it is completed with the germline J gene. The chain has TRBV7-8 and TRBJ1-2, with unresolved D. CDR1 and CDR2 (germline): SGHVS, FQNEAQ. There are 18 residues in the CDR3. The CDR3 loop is CASSLVFASGRVKHDYTF. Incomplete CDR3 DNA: TGTGCCAGCAGCTTAGTTTTTGCTAGCGGGAGGGTCAAGCATGAC.

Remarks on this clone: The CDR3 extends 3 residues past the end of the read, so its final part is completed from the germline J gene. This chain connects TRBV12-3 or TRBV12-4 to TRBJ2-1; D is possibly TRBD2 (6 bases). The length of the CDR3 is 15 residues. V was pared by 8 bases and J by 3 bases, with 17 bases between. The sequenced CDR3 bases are TGTGCCAGCCATAAAAATAGCGGAAACTACAATGAG. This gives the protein CASHKNSGNYNE. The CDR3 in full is CASHKNSGNYNEQFF.

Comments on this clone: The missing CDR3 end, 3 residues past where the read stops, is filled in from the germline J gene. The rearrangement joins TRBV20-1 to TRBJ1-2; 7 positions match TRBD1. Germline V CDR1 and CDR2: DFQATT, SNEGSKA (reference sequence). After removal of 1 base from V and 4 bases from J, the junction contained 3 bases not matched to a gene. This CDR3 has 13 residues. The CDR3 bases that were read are TGCAGTGCTAGAGGACAGGGCAGCTATGGC. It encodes CSARGQGSYG. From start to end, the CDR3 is CSARGQGSYGYTF.

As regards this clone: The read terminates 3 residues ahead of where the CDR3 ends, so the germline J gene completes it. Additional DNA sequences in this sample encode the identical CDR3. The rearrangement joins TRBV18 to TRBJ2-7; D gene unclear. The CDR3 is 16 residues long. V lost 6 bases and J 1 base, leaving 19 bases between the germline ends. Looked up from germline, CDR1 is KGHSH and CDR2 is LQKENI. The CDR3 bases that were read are TGTGCCAGCTCGCCAGCCAGTAGGGTGGCTTCCTACGAG. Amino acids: CASSPASRVASYE. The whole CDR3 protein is CASSPASRVASYEQYF.

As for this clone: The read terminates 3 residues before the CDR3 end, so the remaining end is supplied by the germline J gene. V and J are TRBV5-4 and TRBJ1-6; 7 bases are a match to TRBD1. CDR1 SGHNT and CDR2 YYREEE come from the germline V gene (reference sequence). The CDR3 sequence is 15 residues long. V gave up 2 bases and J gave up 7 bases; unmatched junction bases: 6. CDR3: CASSLVDRRNSPLHF. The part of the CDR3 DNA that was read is TGTGCCAGCAGCTTAGTGGACAGGAGAAATTCACCC.

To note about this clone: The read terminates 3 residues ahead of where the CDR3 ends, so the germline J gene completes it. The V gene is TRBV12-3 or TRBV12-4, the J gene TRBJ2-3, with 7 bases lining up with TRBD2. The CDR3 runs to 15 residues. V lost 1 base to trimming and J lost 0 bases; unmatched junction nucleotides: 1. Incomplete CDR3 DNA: TGTGCCAGCAGTTTAGGGGGGGGAAGCACAGATACG. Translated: CASSLGGGSTDT. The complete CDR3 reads CASSLGGGSTDTQYF.

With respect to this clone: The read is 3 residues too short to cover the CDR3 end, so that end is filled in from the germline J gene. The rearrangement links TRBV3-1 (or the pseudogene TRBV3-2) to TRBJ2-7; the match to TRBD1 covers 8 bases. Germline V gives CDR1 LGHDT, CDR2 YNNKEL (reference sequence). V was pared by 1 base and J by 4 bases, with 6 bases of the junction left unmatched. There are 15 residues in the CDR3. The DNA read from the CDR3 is TGTGCCAGCAGCCAAGTATGGACAGGGTTTTACGAG. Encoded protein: CASSQVWTGFYE. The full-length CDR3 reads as CASSQVWTGFYEQYF.

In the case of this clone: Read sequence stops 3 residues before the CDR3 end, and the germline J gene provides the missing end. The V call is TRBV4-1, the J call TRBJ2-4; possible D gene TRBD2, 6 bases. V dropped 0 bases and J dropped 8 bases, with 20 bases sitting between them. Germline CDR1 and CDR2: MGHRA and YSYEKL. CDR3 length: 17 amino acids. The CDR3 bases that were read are TGCGCCAGCAGCCAAGAGGTGAACGGGCGGGGATCCGACATT. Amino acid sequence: CASSQEVNGRGSDI. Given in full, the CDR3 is CASSQEVNGRGSDIQYF.

CDR3 amino acids: CSARGLEQGEAETQYF. The covered CDR3 bases are TGCAGTGCTAGAGGGCTGGAACAGGGGGAGGCGGAGACC. The V gene is TRBV20-1, the J gene TRBJ2-5, with 8 bases aligning to TRBD1. The CDR3 end lies 3 residues beyond the end of the read and is filled in from the germline J gene. V shed 1 base and J 5 bases; nucleotides not matched to a gene: 12. The CDR3 sequence is 16 residues long. Germline V gene lookup returns CDR1 DFQATT and CDR2 SNEGSKA (reference sequence).

CDR3 in amino acids: CSARELSERGSYEQYF. Incomplete CDR3 DNA: TGCAGTGCTAGAGAGTTGTCTGAGCGGGGCTCCTACGAG. The chain links TRBV20-1 to TRBJ2-7, with 7 bases lining up with TRBD2. From the germline J gene comes the end of the CDR3, since the read stops 3 residues before it. The CDR3 sequence is 16 residues long. CDR1 is DFQATT and CDR2 is SNEGSKA in the germline V gene (reference sequence). With V trimmed by 0 bases and J by 0 bases, 8 bases remained unmatched.